These 25 T cell receptor beta chains came from one sample sequenced in a study of Tregs in tolerant kidney transplant recipients. Assay used: immunoSEQ multiplex PCR; TCRdb lists only in-frame clones, some missing. Among approximately 15,000 clones listed, roughly 75% were seen once. Source: Tregs from blood, taken before the transplant. The receptors come from a human donor who received a combined kidney and bone marrow transplant.

The CDR3 here is CASSPQAGGGNEQFF. The DNA of the CDR3 is TGTGCCAGCTCACCACAGGCAGGGGGTGGCAATGAGCAGTTCTTC. V is TRBV18 and J is TRBJ2-1, with TRBD1 matching over 7 bases. The CDR3 totals 15 residues. V was clipped by 1 base and J by 6 bases; unmatched bases: 6. The germline gives CDR1 KGHSH, CDR2 LQKENI.

The V and J genes are TRBV5-1 and TRBJ2-5; D perhaps matches TRBD2 (6 bases). The V end lost 2 bases, the J end lost 13 bases, and 12 bases lay between the germline ends. The CDR3 is 11 residues long. CDR1 is SGHRS and CDR2 is YFSETQ in the germline V gene. The CDR3 is CASSLAGLLYF. In nucleotides, the CDR3 is TGCGCCAGCAGCTTAGCGGGCCTCCTGTACTTC.

The J gene is TRBJ2-3, the V gene TRBV11-2, with D tentatively TRBD2 (6 bases). The CDR3 extends over 13 amino acids. V was trimmed by 1 base and J by 7 bases, leaving 9 bases between them. Germline values: CDR1 SGHAT, CDR2 FQNNGV. CDR3 sequence: CASSLVGGNTQYF. DNA of the CDR3: TGTGCCAGCAGCTTAGTTGGAGGGAATACGCAGTATTTT.

The gene calls are TRBV2 and TRBJ1-6; TRBD1 might be the D (6 bases). Trimming removed 1 base from V and 8 bases from J, with 15 bases in between. Germline V gene data show CDR1 as SNHLY and CDR2 as FYNNEI. The CDR3 is 16 residues long. CDR3 residues: CASSEVRGLWDSPLHF. CDR3 coding DNA: TGTGCCAGCAGTGAAGTCAGGGGTCTGTGGGATTCACCCCTCCACTTT.

The rearrangement links TRBV14 to TRBJ2-5; no reliable D call. The germline gives CDR1 SGHDN, CDR2 FVKESK. The V and J ends lost 4 bases and 9 bases respectively, with 15 bases between them. This CDR3 is 13 amino acids long. The chain's CDR3 is CASSRDNGDAQYF. CDR3 DNA: TGTGCCAGCAGCCGTGACAACGGTGATGCCCAGTACTTC. The full variable domain, with the rest looked up from reference TRBV14 and TRBJ2-5, is EAGVTQFPSHSVIEKGQTVTLRCDPISGHDNLYWYRRVMGKEIKFLLHFVKESKQDESGMPNNRFLAERTGGTYSTLKVQPAELEDSGVYFCASSRDNGDAQYFGPGTRLLVL.

This chain connects TRBV28 to TRBJ1-1; 7 positions match TRBD1. With V trimmed by 4 bases and J by 4 bases, 6 bases remained unmatched. In germline, CDR1 is MDHEN, CDR2 SYDVKM. The CDR3 runs to 14 residues. The CDR3 here is CASSSVTGVTEAFF. Here the CDR3 DNA reads TGTGCCAGCAGTTCCGTAACAGGGGTCACTGAAGCTTTCTTT.

The V gene is TRBV28, the J gene TRBJ1-4; TRBD1 matches 12 bases. Looked up from germline, CDR1 is MDHEN and CDR2 is SYDVKM. CDR3 size: 16 residues. J was trimmed by 8 bases and V by 5 bases; bases with no gene match: 9. The CDR3 sequence: CASSQLGQGAREKLFF. The CDR3, as DNA: TGTGCCAGCAGTCAGCTGGGACAGGGGGCAAGAGAAAAACTGTTTTTT.

This clone was recorded once. The chain carries TRBV7-9 and TRBJ2-3; 11 bases map to TRBD1. Germline V CDR1 and CDR2: SEHNR, FQNEAQ (reference sequence). Trimming cost V 1 base and J 4 bases; bases outside gene matches: 1. CDR3 size: 15 residues. CDR3 DNA: TGTGCCAGCAGCTTAGGGACAGGGGGCCCAGATACGCAGTATTTT. Amino acids: CASSLGTGGPDTQYF.

V usage is TRBV5-4 and J usage is TRBJ1-1, with 9 bases identical to TRBD1. J gave up 4 bases and V 4 bases, and 5 bases lay outside the gene matches. Germline V gene lookup returns CDR1 SGHNT and CDR2 YYREEE (reference sequence). This CDR3 region has 14 residues. CDR3 sequence: CASSLGDRATEAFF. The DNA of the CDR3 is TGTGCCAGCAGCCTAGGGGACAGGGCCACTGAAGCTTTCTTT.

The rearrangement uses TRBV21-1 and TRBJ2-7; the D call TRBD1 from the table was never checked on the DNA. TRBV21-1 is recorded as a pseudogene. The CDR3 extends over 16 amino acids. CDR3 residues: CASSKKTRQRFYEQYF. The DNA for the CDR3 is TGTGCCAGCAGCAAAAAAACGAGACAGAGGTTCTACGAGCAGTACTTC.

The gene calls are TRBV5-4 and TRBJ1-3; the D gene is possibly TRBD1 (5 bases). This CDR3 comprises 16 residues. The V and J ends lost 0 bases and 0 bases respectively, with 10 bases between them. Germline V gene lookup returns CDR1 SGHNT and CDR2 YYREEE (reference sequence). The CDR3 sequence: CASSLDGGYSGNTIYF. The CDR3 DNA follows: TGTGCCAGCAGCTTGGATGGGGGGTACTCTGGAAACACCATATATTTT.

The chain links TRBV5-1 to TRBJ1-4, with TRBD1 identical over 8 bases. V lost 3 bases to trimming and J lost 5 bases; unmatched junction nucleotides: 6. Looked up from germline, CDR1 is SGHRS and CDR2 is YFSETQ. The CDR3 extends over 15 amino acids. The CDR3 sequence: CASSSGQAGNEKLFF. The CDR3 region has the DNA TGCGCCAGCAGCTCGGGACAGGCAGGAAATGAAAAACTGTTTTTT.

This clone was seen a handful of times. The chain uses TRBV4-2 and TRBJ1-2; TRBD1 matches at 10 bases. V was clipped by 4 bases and J by 5 bases; unmatched bases: 16. The CDR3 length is 18 residues. Germline V lookup: CDR1 LGHNA, CDR2 YNFKEQ. CDR3 in amino acids: CASSPRSVTGTGVYGYTF. For the CDR3, the DNA is TGTGCCAGCAGCCCTCGATCCGTCACCGGGACAGGGGTATATGGCTACACCTTC.

V usage is TRBV2 and J usage is TRBJ2-5; 8 bases line up with TRBD1. CDR1 is SNHLY and CDR2 is FYNNEI in the germline V gene. The CDR3 totals 14 residues. The junction had 11 bases not matched to a gene; V was cut back by 10 bases and J by 4 bases. CDR3 in DNA: TGTGCCACCGCGACAGGGGCGGTAGGAGAGACCCAGTACTTC. Residues: CATATGAVGETQYF. Full variable domain (missing parts from reference TRBV2 and TRBJ2-5): EPEVTQTPSHQVTQMGQEVILRCVPISNHLYFYWYRQILGQKVEFLVSFYNNEISEKSEIFDDQFSVERPDGSNFTLKIRSTKLEDSAMYFCATATGAVGETQYFGPGTRLLVL.

This clone came up a few times. V and J are TRBV4-3 and TRBJ1-4, with 8 bases identical to TRBD1. With 4 bases clipped from V and 0 bases from J, the junction kept 13 bases outside the gene matches. The CDR3 has 19 residues. From germline, CDR1 is LGHNA and CDR2 YSLEER. CDR3 nucleotides: TGCGCCAGCAGCCCAAAGCTCGGGACAGGCTTTGCAACTAATGAAAAACTGTTTTTT. It translates to CASSPKLGTGFATNEKLFF.

V is TRBV5-4 and J is TRBJ1-2, with TRBD1 matching over 8 bases. The ends lost 1 base at V and 5 bases at J; junction bases unmatched: 7. CDR1 is SGHNT and CDR2 is YYREEE in the germline V gene (reference sequence). This CDR3 comprises 15 residues. CDR3 amino acids: CASSLLTGVRYGYTF. CDR3 nucleotides: TGTGCCAGCAGCTTGTTGACAGGGGTCCGGTATGGCTACACCTTC. The full variable domain, completed using reference TRBV5-4 and TRBJ1-2, is ETGVTQSPTHLIKTRGQQVTLRCSSQSGHNTVSWYQQALGQGPQFIFQYYREEENGRGNFPPRFSGLQFPNYSSELNVNALELDDSALYLCASSLLTGVRYGYTFGSGTRLTVV.

This rearrangement joins TRBV9 to TRBJ2-1; D may be TRBD1 (5 bases). Trimming stripped 7 bases from V and 6 bases from J, with 17 bases between. In germline, CDR1 is SGDLS, CDR2 YYNGEE. The length of the CDR3 is 14 residues. CDR3 amino acids: CASGEGVKLNEQFF. CDR3 bases: TGTGCCAGCGGAGAAGGGGTTAAGCTCAATGAGCAGTTCTTC.

The chain has TRBV11-2 and TRBJ1-6; D is perhaps TRBD1 (6 bases). The CDR3 contains 13 residues. V was trimmed by 5 bases and J by 14 bases, leaving 16 bases between them. Germline V gene data show CDR1 as SGHAT and CDR2 as FQNNGV. DNA of the CDR3: TGTGCCAGCAGCCAGATACAGGGTCGTTCCCTCCACTTT. It encodes CASSQIQGRSLHF.

V usage is TRBV9 and J usage is TRBJ1-1; a weak D match, TRBD1 (6 bases). Germline CDR1 reads SGDLS; CDR2 reads YYNGEE. The CDR3 length is 14 residues. V dropped 2 bases and J dropped 5 bases, with 13 bases sitting between them. Written as DNA, the CDR3 is TGTGCCAGCAGCGTCAACAGGGAAATGACTGAAGCTTTCTTT. Translated, it gives CASSVNREMTEAFF.

CDR3 in amino acids: CASSEARYVGGYTF. The CDR3 DNA sequence: TGTGCCAGCAGTGAAGCCCGGTATGTTGGTGGCTACACCTTC. J is TRBJ1-2 and V is TRBV2; D uncertain. Germline V gene lookup returns CDR1 SNHLY and CDR2 FYNNEI. The CDR3 has 14 residues. V lost 0 bases, J lost 7 bases, and 12 bases lay in between.

The CDR3 nucleotides read TGCGCCAGCAGCTTGGTAACAACCCACGGCTACACCTTC. This encodes CASSLVTTHGYTF. This chain joins TRBV5-1 and TRBJ1-2, with D uncertain. CDR1 is SGHRS and CDR2 is YFSETQ in the germline V gene. V was cut by 0 bases and J by 8 bases, with 11 bases left in between. This CDR3 has 13 residues.

The rearrangement joins TRBV5-6 to TRBJ1-2, with a tentative D call TRBD1 (5 bases). Trimming shortened V by 2 bases and J by 4 bases, and 9 bases separated the two germline ends. The CDR3 is 13 amino acids. Germline-derived CDR1 and CDR2 are SGHDT and YYEEEE. The CDR3 loop reads CASSLRGAYGYTF. The CDR3 DNA is TGTGCCAGCAGCTTAAGGGGTGCCTATGGCTACACCTTC.

This clone was counted between two and nine times. The V call is TRBV5-3, the J call TRBJ1-2, with 7 bases fitting TRBD1. TRBV5-3 is an ORF for which the function is uncertain. The CDR3 spans 16 residues. V lost 4 bases, J lost 2 bases, and 11 bases stayed unmatched. Here the CDR3 reads CARSPRQGMSNYGYTF. As DNA, the CDR3 is TGTGCCAGAAGCCCGCGACAGGGCATGTCCAACTATGGCTACACCTTC.

The chain employs TRBV18 and TRBJ1-1; 7 nucleotides line up with TRBD1. Losses at the gene ends were 4 bases for V and 1 base for J; bases not matched to a gene: 6. Germline CDR1 and CDR2: KGHSH and LQKENI. The CDR3 runs to 15 residues. The CDR3 sequence: CASSRMGQTNTEAFF. The CDR3 DNA is TGTGCCAGCTCACGAATGGGACAGACGAACACTGAAGCTTTCTTT.

The genes are TRBV7-9 and TRBJ2-7; the match to TRBD1 covers 8 bases. The CDR3 runs to 14 residues. V gave up 5 bases and J gave up 2 bases; unmatched junction bases: 5. Germline CDR1 SEHNR, CDR2 FQNEAQ (reference sequence). CDR3 DNA sequence: TGTGCCAGCAGCCCCGGGACAGGCCCCTACGAGCAGTACTTC. Its protein is CASSPGTGPYEQYF.